Presented here are 9 T cell receptor beta chains from one specimen sequenced in a study of glioma-infiltrating T cells. Using RNA template, CDR3s of TCR alpha and beta were amplified with iRepertoire arm-PCR. In TCRdb, the multiplex PCR reads were re-called with MiXCR into one record per CDR3 protein. The sample has 95,000 to 150,000 distinct CDR3 sequences; roughly 24% are singletons. Sequenced input: glioma tissue, nonneoplastic brain tissue, or PBMCs (not recorded which). Receptors originate from a human donor with low-grade glioma or glioblastoma, undergoing nonglioma brain surgery, or in good health (not recorded which).

This clonotype has ten or more counts. This chain joins TRBV20-1 and TRBJ2-1; either TRBD1 or TRBD2 may fit D (5 bases each). The CDR3 has 15 residues. CDR1 is DFQATT, CDR2 SNEGSKA, per germline (reference sequence). The V end was cut by 1 base, the J end by 1 base, with 11 bases between. CDR3 protein: CSARVEGLSYNEQFF. Written as DNA, the CDR3 is TGCAGTGCTAGAGTTGAGGGGTTATCCTACAATGAGCAGTTCTTC.

In this sample, this clonotype turned up many times. J is TRBJ2-3 and V is TRBV7-2, with 7 bases aligning to TRBD2. The germline V gene has CDR1 SGHTA and CDR2 FQGNSA. The V and J ends lost 1 base and 4 bases, in that order; junction bases with no gene match: 5. This CDR3 has 15 residues. The CDR3 nucleotides read TGTGCCAGCAGCTTAGTGGGAGGGAATGCAGATACGCAGTATTTT. It is translated as CASSLVGGNADTQYF.

The rearrangement links TRBV7-6 to TRBJ2-5; 8 bases are a match to TRBD1. CDR1 and CDR2 from the germline V gene are SGHVS and FNYEAQ. Losses at the gene ends were 5 bases for V and 3 bases for J; bases not matched to a gene: 14. The CDR3 extends over 17 amino acids. The DNA of the CDR3 is TGTGCCAGCAGCCAAAGGTTGGGCCAGGGGGCAGAAGAGACCCAGTACTTC. This gives the protein CASSQRLGQGAEETQYF.

Details on this clonotype: It may be a read error: a sequence one base away is much more abundant. The CDR3 DNA follows: TGTGCCAGCAGTAGGGTCATGGACTACGAGCAGTACTTC. Its protein is CASSRVMDYEQYF. The V and J genes are TRBV11-1 and TRBJ2-7; D not resolved. Looked up from germline, CDR1 is SGHAT and CDR2 is FQDESV (reference sequence). V was shortened by 6 bases and J by 3 bases, with 12 bases between the two germline ends. This CDR3 comprises 13 residues.

This clonotype was seen a handful of times. The V and J genes are TRBV7-2 and TRBJ2-7, with D unclear. V shed 4 bases and J shed 0 bases, with 13 bases lying between them. CDR1 and CDR2 (germline): SGHTA, FQGNSA. This CDR3 comprises 15 residues. As DNA, the CDR3 is TGTGCCAGCAGCTCCCGACGGTTTAGCTCCTACGAGCAGTACTTC. This translates into CASSSRRFSSYEQYF.

V and J are TRBV24-1 and TRBJ2-1; no clear D. Trimming shortened V by 7 bases and J by 10 bases, and 10 bases separated the two germline ends. This CDR3 is built from 11 residues. CDR1 is KGHDR, CDR2 SFDVKD, per germline. The CDR3 nucleotides are TGTGCCACCAGCTCAGGAGAAGAGCAGTTCTTC. It codes for CATSSGEEQFF.

The table lists this clonotype with many counts. This chain links TRBV7-6 with TRBJ2-7, with 14 bases identical to TRBD2. Germline V gene lookup returns CDR1 SGHVS and CDR2 FNYEAQ. The CDR3 is 20 amino acids. Trimming removed 5 bases from V and 0 bases from J; junction bases left unmatched: 15. Written as DNA, the CDR3 is TGTGCCAGCAGCCCAACCGGGACTAGCGGGAGCAGTCTCAGCTCCTACGAGCAGTACTTC. Its translation is CASSPTGTSGSSLSSYEQYF.

Ten or more counts support this clonotype. The chain couples TRBV28 to TRBJ1-5; the D gene is possibly TRBD1 (5 bases). Germline V gives CDR1 MDHEN, CDR2 SYDVKM. V lost 5 bases, J lost 7 bases, and 21 bases lay in between. The length of the CDR3 is 16 residues. In DNA, the CDR3 is TGTGCCAGCAGTCCGGGTGGCGTGGGTACAGGACAGCCCCAGCATTTT. Amino acids: CASSPGGVGTGQPQHF.

The chain joins TRBV5-6 to TRBJ2-7; D is ambiguous. The CDR3 consists of 13 residues. Germline V gene sequence: CDR1 SGHDT, CDR2 YYEEEE. The V and J ends lost 2 bases and 1 base respectively, with 7 bases between them. The CDR3 spells CASSFLLSYEQYF. The CDR3 nucleotides read TGTGCCAGCAGCTTTTTACTATCCTACGAGCAGTACTTC. The full variable domain, in which reference TRBV5-6 and TRBJ2-7 provide the parts outside the CDR3, is DAGVTQSPTHLIKTRGQQVTLRCSPKSGHDTVSWYQQALGQGPQFIFQYYEEEERQRGNFPDRFSGHQFPNYSSELNVNALLLGDSALYLCASSFLLSYEQYFGPGTRLTVT.